Below, one T cell receptor (beta chain) is given with its context. This clonotype was detected many times. This clone's antigen is unknown. No qualities accompany the bases; no much larger clone lies one base away. The germline V gene (reference sequence) supplies CDR1 DFQATT and CDR2 SNEGSKA. From its cysteine to its phenylalanine, the CDR3 spans 15 amino acids. Solely the CDR3 DNA is kept, with 45 bases framed from the first base. The V and J ends are trimmed by 0 bases and 4 bases, leaving 16 bases between them. Genomic DNA served as template for TCR beta VDJ combination and CDR3 sequence profiling. An Illumina HiSeq 2000 was used for TCR repertoire sequencing. The original methods were these. Repertoire assessment relied on Simpson's diversity index, CDR3 size and DJ length profiles, and TRBV/TRBJ rearrangement plots. The most abundant DNA sequence in the deep sequencing data was defined as the immunodominant clone. CDR3 amino acid sequences were checked for sharing across subjects and were also compared against the VDJdb database and published repertoires. The public sequencing data were trimmed at Q25 with fastp and processed into clonotypes with MiXCR by TCRdb, which kept only in-frame beta chains. Identical CDR3 protein sequences are pooled into one entry, listed with their most common genes and DNA. V and J calls and clone size were set by TCRdb, not the authors. This sample gives 150,000 or so distinct CDR3 sequences in total; approximately 52% of them show up just once. In total, the top ten clones hold roughly 12% of the sample.

This sample was taken from a study of CD8+CD57+ T cells in acquired aplastic anemia (dated by TCRdb to 2017 to 2018). Turning to the overall study: On average, sorted CD4+ and CD8+ cells yielded around 3.1 ug of extracted DNA, with a range of about 0.18 to 30 ug. CD8+CD57+ expansion was defined as a frequency above the mean frequency observed in healthy subjects. Study-wide conclusions, independent of this receptor: Approximately 27 CD8+ CDR3 sequences were found in both patients and controls but appeared to be highly expressed in patients and within the immunodominant clones of the patients. CD8+ Simpson's diversity did not differ significantly between patients and healthy controls (P=0.060).

Expansion of CD8+CD57+ cells had been shown by flow cytometry in the patients chosen for sequencing. Every patient had a diagnosis of severe acquired aplastic anemia based on International Study of Aplastic Anemia and Agranulocytosis and Camitta criteria. At the time blood was sampled, none of the patients had received any therapy. TCR repertoires of sorted CD4+ and CD8+ blood T cells from severe aplastic anemia patients and healthy subjects were deep-sequenced in the study. In the USA, patient enrollment took place under clinicaltrials.gov protocols 00001620, 01623167, 00001397, 00071045, 00081523 and 00961064. Ficoll-Paque density gradient centrifugation was used to isolate peripheral blood mononuclear cells. Before DNA was extracted, CD4+ and CD8+ T cells were sorted using either FACS or magnetic beads.

This TCR derives from a human donor with aplastic anemia. Sequencing was performed on sorted CD4+, CD8+, or CD8+CD57+ T cells (not recorded which) from PBMCs. The chain is encoded by TRBV20-1 joined to TRBJ2-7, with a tentative D gene TRBD2 over 5 matching bases. The DNA sequence is as follows: TGCAGTGCTAGAGATAGCGTTCAGTTTATTTACGAGCAGTACTTC. Its coded protein is CSARDSVQFIYEQYF.